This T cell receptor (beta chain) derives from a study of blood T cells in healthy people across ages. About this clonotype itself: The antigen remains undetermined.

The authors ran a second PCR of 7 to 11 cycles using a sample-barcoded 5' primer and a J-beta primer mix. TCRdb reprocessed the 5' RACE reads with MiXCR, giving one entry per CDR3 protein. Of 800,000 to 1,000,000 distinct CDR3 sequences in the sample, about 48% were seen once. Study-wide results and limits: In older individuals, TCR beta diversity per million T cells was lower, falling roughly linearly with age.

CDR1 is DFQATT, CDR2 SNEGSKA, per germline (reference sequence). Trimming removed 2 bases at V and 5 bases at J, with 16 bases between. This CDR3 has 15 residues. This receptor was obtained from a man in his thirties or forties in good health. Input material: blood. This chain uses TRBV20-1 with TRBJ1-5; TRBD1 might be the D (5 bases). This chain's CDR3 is CSARLMGGWDQPQHF. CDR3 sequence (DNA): TGCAGTGCTAGACTCATGGGGGGATGGGATCAGCCCCAGCATTTT.